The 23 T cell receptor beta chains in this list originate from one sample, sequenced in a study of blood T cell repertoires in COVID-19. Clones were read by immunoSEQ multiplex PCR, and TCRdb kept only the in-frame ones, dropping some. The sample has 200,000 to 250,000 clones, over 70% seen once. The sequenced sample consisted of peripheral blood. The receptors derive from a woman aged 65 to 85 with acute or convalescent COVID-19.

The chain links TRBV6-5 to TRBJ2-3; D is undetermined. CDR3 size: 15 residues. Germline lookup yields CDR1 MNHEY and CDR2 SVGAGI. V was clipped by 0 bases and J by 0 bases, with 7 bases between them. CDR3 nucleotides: TGTGCCAGCAGTTACTCGAGAGTTAGCACAGATACGCAGTATTTT. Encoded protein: CASSYSRVSTDTQYF.

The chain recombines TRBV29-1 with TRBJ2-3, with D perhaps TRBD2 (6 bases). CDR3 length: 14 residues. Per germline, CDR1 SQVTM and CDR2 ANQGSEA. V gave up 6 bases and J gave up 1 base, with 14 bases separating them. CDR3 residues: CSVPRGGRTDTQYF. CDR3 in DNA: TGCAGCGTCCCACGGGGAGGCCGCACAGATACGCAGTATTTT.

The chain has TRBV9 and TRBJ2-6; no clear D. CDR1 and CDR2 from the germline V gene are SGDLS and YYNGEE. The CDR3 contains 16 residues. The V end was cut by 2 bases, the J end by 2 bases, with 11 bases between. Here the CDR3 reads CASSVVQQAGANVLTF. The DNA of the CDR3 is TGTGCCAGCAGCGTGGTACAGCAAGCTGGGGCCAACGTCCTGACTTTC.

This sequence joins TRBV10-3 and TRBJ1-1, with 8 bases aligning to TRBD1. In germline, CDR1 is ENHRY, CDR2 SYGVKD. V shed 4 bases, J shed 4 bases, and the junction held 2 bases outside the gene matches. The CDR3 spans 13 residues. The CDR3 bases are TGTGCCATCAGTGGAGGACAGGGCACTGAAGCTTTCTTT. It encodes CAISGGQGTEAFF.

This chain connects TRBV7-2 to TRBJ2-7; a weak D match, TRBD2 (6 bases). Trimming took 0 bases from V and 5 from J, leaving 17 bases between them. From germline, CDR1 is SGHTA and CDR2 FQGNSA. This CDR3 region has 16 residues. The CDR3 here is CASSLAPGTVGHEQYF. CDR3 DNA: TGTGCCAGCAGCTTAGCTCCCGGGACTGTCGGCCACGAGCAGTACTTC.

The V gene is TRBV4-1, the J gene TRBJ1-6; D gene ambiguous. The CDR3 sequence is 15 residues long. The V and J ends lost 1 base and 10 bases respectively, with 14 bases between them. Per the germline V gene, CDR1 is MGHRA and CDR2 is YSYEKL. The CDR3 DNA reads TGCGCCAGCAGCCAAGGCCCCTCGGGTAAATCACCCCTCCACTTT. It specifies CASSQGPSGKSPLHF.

CDR3 sequence reads: CAWRIQGSAPSYGYTF. CDR3 in DNA: TGTGCCTGGAGAATCCAGGGCTCCGCGCCCTCCTATGGCTACACCTTC. The chain uses TRBV30 and TRBJ1-2; tentatively, D is TRBD1 (5 bases). The germline CDR1 and CDR2 sequences are GTSNPN and SVGIG (reference sequence). Between the trimmed V and J ends, which lost 3 bases and 4 bases, there was a span of 21 bases. The CDR3 length is 16 residues.

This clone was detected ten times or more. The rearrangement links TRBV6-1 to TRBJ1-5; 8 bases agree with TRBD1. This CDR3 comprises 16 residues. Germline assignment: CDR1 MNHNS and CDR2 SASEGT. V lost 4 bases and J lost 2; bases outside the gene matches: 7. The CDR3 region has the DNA TGTGCCAGCAGTGGCTTGACAGGGGCGGGCAATCAGCCCCAGCATTTT. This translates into CASSGLTGAGNQPQHF.

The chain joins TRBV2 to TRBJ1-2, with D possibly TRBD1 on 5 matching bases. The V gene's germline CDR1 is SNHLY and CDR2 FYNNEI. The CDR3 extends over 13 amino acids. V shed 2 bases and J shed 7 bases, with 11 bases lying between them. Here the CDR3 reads CASSERDLGGYTF. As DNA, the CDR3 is TGTGCCAGCAGTGAAAGGGACTTAGGTGGCTACACCTTC.

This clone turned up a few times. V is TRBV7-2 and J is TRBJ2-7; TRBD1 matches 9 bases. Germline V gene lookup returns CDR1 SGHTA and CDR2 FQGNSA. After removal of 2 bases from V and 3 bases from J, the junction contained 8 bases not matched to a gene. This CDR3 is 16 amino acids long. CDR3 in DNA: TGTGCCAGCAGCTTAACTTCCGGGACAGGGAGCTACGAGCAGTACTTC. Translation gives CASSLTSGTGSYEQYF.

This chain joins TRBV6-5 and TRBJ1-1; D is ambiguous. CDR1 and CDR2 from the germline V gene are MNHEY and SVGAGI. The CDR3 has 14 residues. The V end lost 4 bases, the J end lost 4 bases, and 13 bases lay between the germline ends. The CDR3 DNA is TGTGCCAGCAGTTCTCCGGGGAAGAGCACTGAAGCTTTCTTT. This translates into CASSSPGKSTEAFF.

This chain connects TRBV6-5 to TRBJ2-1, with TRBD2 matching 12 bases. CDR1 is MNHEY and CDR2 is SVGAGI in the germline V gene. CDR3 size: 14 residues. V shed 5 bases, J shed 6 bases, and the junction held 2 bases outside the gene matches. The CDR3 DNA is TGTGCCAGCAGTACTAGCGGGGGGCGCAATGAGCAGTTCTTC. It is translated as CASSTSGGRNEQFF.

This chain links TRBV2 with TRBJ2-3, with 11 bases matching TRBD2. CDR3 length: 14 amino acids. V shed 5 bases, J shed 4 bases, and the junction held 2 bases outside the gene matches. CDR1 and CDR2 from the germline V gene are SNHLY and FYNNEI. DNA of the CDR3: TGTGCCAGCAGTCAGGGACTAGCGGCAGATACGCAGTATTTT. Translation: CASSQGLAADTQYF.

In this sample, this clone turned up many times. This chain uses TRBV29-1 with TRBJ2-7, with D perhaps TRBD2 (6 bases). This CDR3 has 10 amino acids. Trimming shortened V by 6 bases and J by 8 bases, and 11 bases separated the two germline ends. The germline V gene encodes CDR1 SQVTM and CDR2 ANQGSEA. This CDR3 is CSVSEGQQYF. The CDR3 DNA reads TGCAGCGTGTCGGAGGGTCAGCAGTACTTC.

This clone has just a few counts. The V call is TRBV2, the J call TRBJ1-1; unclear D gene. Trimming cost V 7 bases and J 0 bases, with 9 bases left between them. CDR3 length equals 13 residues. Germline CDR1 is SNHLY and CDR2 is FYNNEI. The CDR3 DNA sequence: TGTGCCAGCATGGCCGGGTTGAACACTGAAGCTTTCTTT. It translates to CASMAGLNTEAFF.

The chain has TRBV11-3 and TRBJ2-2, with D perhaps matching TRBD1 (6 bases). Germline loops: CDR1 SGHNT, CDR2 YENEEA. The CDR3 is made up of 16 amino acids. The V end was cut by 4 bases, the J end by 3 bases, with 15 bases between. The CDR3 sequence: CASSSLRDTHTGELFF. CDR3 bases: TGTGCCAGCAGCTCGCTCCGGGACACACACACCGGGGAGCTGTTTTTT.

The CDR3 sequence is CASSLGQPSTDTQYF. DNA for the CDR3: TGTGCCAGCAGTTTAGGCCAACCGAGCACAGATACGCAGTATTTT. This chain uses TRBV27 with TRBJ2-3; D not resolved. The length of the CDR3 is 15 residues. From germline, CDR1 is MNHEY and CDR2 SMNVEV (reference sequence). Between the trimmed V and J ends, which lost 2 bases and 0 bases, there was a span of 9 bases.

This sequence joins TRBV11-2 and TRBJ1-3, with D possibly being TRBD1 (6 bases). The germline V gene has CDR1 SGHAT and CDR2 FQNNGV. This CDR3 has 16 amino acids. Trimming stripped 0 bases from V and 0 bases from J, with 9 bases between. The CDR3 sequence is CASSLDRGASGNTIYF. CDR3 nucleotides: TGTGCCAGCAGCTTAGACAGGGGAGCCTCTGGAAACACCATATATTTT.

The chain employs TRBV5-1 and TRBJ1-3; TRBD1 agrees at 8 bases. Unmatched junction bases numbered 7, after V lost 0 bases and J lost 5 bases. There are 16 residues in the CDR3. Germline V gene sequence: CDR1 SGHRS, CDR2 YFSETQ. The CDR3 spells CASSLEGTGARNTIYF. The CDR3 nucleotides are TGCGCCAGCAGCTTGGAGGGGACAGGTGCTCGAAACACCATATATTTT.

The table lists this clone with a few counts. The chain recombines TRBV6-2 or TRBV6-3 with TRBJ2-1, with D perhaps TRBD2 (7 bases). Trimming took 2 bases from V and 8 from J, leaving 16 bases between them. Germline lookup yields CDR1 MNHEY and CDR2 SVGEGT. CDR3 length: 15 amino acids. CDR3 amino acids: CASSYGGAVSHEQFF. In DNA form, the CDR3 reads TGTGCCAGCAGTTACGGGGGGGCAGTCTCCCATGAGCAGTTCTTC.

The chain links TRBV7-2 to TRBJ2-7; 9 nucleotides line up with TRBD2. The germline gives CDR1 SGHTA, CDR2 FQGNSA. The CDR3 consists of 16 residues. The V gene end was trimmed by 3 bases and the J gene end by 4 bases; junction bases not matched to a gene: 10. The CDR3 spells CASSFSRGGAQYEQYV. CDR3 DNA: TGTGCCAGCAGCTTTTCTCGCGGGGGGGCCCAGTACGAGCAGTACGTC.

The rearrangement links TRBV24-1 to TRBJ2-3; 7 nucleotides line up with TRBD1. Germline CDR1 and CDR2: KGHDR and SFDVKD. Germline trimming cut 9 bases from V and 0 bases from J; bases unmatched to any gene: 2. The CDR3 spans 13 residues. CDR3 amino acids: CATRDSSTDTQYF. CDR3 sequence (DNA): TGTGCCACCCGGGACAGTAGCACAGATACGCAGTATTTT.

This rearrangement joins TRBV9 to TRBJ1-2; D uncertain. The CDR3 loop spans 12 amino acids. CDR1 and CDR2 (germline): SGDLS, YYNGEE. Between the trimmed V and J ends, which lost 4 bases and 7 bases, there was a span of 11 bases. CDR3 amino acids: CASSPQVGGYTF. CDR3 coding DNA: TGTGCCAGCAGCCCCCAGGTGGGTGGCTACACCTTC. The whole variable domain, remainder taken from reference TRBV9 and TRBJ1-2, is DSGVTQTPKHLITATGQRVTLRCSPRSGDLSVYWYQQSLDQGLQFLIQYYNGEERAKGNILERFSAQQFPDLHSELNLSSLELGDSALYFCASSPQVGGYTFGSGTRLTVV.